These 20 T cell receptor beta chains came from one sample sequenced in a study of identical twins (dated by TCRdb to between 2015 and 2016). The protocol used for the library was 5' RACE. Sequencing instrument: Illumina HiSeq 2000. The raw public reads went through TCRdb reprocessing: fastp at Q25, MiXCR clone calling, in-frame beta chains kept. Every CDR3 protein is listed once, alongside the most common genes and DNA of its rows. The sample table shows 260,000 or so distinct CDR3 sequences, and 6% to 8.5% are seen once. Clones ranked in the top ten supply over 5% of the sample. The same sample was also studied in work on yellow fever vaccine responses in identical twins.

The sample consisted of CD8+ T cells sorted from blood. These receptors came from a woman aged 18-30 years in good health.

The CDR3 nucleotides read TGTGCCAGCTCACCTAAAGCCGGGGAGGATGCCGAGCAGTACTTC. It specifies CASSPKAGEDAEQYF. The V call is TRBV18, the J call TRBJ2-7; TRBD2 is a possible D gene (6 bases). The CDR3 sequence is 15 residues long. Germline V CDR1 and CDR2: KGHSH, LQKENI. Trimming took 3 bases from V and 6 from J, leaving 18 bases between them.

This clonotype turned up a few times. The rearrangement joins TRBV6-1 to TRBJ2-7, with D perhaps TRBD1 (5 bases). The CDR3 covers 15 residues. The germline gives CDR1 MNHNS, CDR2 SASEGT. V lost 0 bases to trimming and J lost 1 base, with 10 bases between them. Written as DNA, the CDR3 is TGTGCCAGCAGTGAAGCCCCCGGACAATCCTACGAGCAGTACGTC. Protein sequence: CASSEAPGQSYEQYV.

There are a few counts of this clonotype. This chain links TRBV20-1 with TRBJ2-5; the match to TRBD2 covers 12 bases. The germline CDR1 and CDR2 sequences are DFQATT and SNEGSKA (reference sequence). J lost 2 bases, V lost 0 bases, and 10 bases had no gene match. The CDR3 is made up of 18 amino acids. The CDR3 DNA follows: TGCAGTGCTAGAGATCCCGCGACTAGCGGGGGACCACAAGAGACCCAGTACTTC. The encoded protein is CSARDPATSGGPQETQYF.

The J gene is TRBJ2-2, the V gene TRBV2; 7 bases are shared with TRBD2. The CDR3 totals 15 residues. The ends lost 11 bases at V and 2 bases at J; junction bases unmatched: 11. Germline CDR1 is SNHLY and CDR2 is FYNNEI. CDR3: CAVYGASGNTGELFF. CDR3 nucleotide sequence: TGTGCCGTATATGGGGCTAGCGGTAACACCGGGGAGCTGTTTTTT. Together with reference TRBV2 and TRBJ2-2, the CDR3 gives the full variable domain: EPEVTQTPSHQVTQMGQEVILRCVPISNHLYFYWYRQILGQKVEFLVSFYNNEISEKSEIFDDQFSVERPDGSNFTLKIRSTKLEDSAMYFCAVYGASGNTGELFFGEGSRLTVL.

This clonotype was seen at least ten times. V usage is TRBV29-1 and J usage is TRBJ2-7, with D possibly being TRBD2 (7 bases). Germline assignment: CDR1 SQVTM and CDR2 ANQGSEA. Trimming removed 6 bases at V and 4 bases at J, with 25 bases between. There are 16 residues in the CDR3. DNA for the CDR3: TGCAGCGTGACGGGACACCAGAAGCGGGGTCTTTACGAGCAGTACTTC. It encodes CSVTGHQKRGLYEQYF.

This clonotype came up many times. This chain connects TRBV6-2 or TRBV6-3 to TRBJ2-7, with D possibly being TRBD2 (5 bases). Trimming shortened V by 10 bases and J by 6 bases, and 16 bases separated the two germline ends. Germline CDR1 MNHEY, CDR2 SVGEGT. This CDR3 is 12 amino acids long. For the CDR3, the DNA is TGTGCCACCAAGGACTTCGGTCGCGAGCAGTACTTC. Its protein is CATKDFGREQYF.

The chain employs TRBV7-9 and TRBJ1-2; 8 bases fit TRBD1. Losses at the gene ends were 5 bases for V and 4 bases for J; bases not matched to a gene: 9. CDR1 and CDR2 (germline): SEHNR, FQNEAQ (reference sequence). CDR3 length: 15 amino acids. The CDR3 sequence is CASSTGQGGLYGYTF. Written as DNA, the CDR3 is TGTGCCAGCAGCACCGGACAGGGTGGCCTCTATGGCTACACCTTC.

This chain joins TRBV20-1 and TRBJ2-4; D perhaps matches TRBD1 (5 bases). Looked up from germline, CDR1 is DFQATT and CDR2 is SNEGSKA (reference sequence). Trimming shortened V by 8 bases and J by 0 bases, and 14 bases separated the two germline ends. The CDR3 has 14 amino acids. This chain's CDR3 is CSTDSVPAKNIQYF. The CDR3 DNA sequence: TGCAGTACCGACAGTGTCCCAGCCAAAAACATTCAGTACTTC.

The sample holds a few counts of this clonotype. This rearrangement joins TRBV20-1 to TRBJ1-1; 7 nucleotides align to TRBD1. Germline V lookup: CDR1 DFQATT, CDR2 SNEGSKA (reference sequence). After removal of 0 bases from V and 1 base from J, the junction contained 5 bases not matched to a gene. This CDR3 contains 15 residues. Here the CDR3 DNA reads TGCAGTGCTAGAGAGCCATGGACAGGGAACACTGAAGCTTTCTTT. Translated: CSAREPWTGNTEAFF.

The chain combines TRBV2 with TRBJ2-7; a weak D match, TRBD1 (5 bases). Between the trimmed V and J ends, which lost 10 bases and 1 base, there was a span of 11 bases. CDR3 size: 12 residues. Germline assignment: CDR1 SNHLY and CDR2 FYNNEI. CDR3 nucleotide sequence: TGTGCCACCGCGACAGAATCCTACGAGCAGTACTTC. It is translated as CATATESYEQYF. The full variable domain, with the rest looked up from reference TRBV2 and TRBJ2-7, is EPEVTQTPSHQVTQMGQEVILRCVPISNHLYFYWYRQILGQKVEFLVSFYNNEISEKSEIFDDQFSVERPDGSNFTLKIRSTKLEDSAMYFCATATESYEQYFGPGTRLTVT.

This clonotype showed up just a few times. The V gene is TRBV5-1, the J gene TRBJ2-7; tentatively, D is TRBD2 (6 bases). With 4 bases removed from V and 4 bases from J, the gap between germline ends came to 18 bases. CDR1 is SGHRS and CDR2 is YFSETQ in the germline V gene. CDR3 length: 15 residues. The CDR3 region has the DNA TGCGCCAGCAGCATGGACCCAGCGGGCCCTTACGAGCAGTACTTC. Residues: CASSMDPAGPYEQYF. Complete variable domain (other parts from reference TRBV5-1 and TRBJ2-7): KAGVTQTPRYLIKTRGQQVTLSCSPISGHRSVSWYQQTPGQGLQFLFEYFSETQRNKGNFPGRFSGRQFSNSRSEMNVSTLELGDSALYLCASSMDPAGPYEQYFGPGTRLTVT.

V usage is TRBV20-1 and J usage is TRBJ2-6; no reliable D call. The germline gives CDR1 DFQATT, CDR2 SNEGSKA (reference sequence). Between the trimmed V and J ends, which lost 2 bases and 0 bases, there was a span of 11 bases. The CDR3 is 16 amino acids. CDR3 in amino acids: CSARNQRYSGANVLTF. The CDR3 DNA follows: TGCAGTGCTAGAAACCAGAGATACTCTGGGGCCAACGTCCTGACTTTC.

V is TRBV4-1 and J is TRBJ2-5, with 7 bases that match TRBD1. This CDR3 comprises 15 residues. V was pared by 4 bases and J by 5 bases, with 10 bases of the junction left unmatched. CDR1 and CDR2 from the germline V gene are MGHRA and YSYEKL. The CDR3 bases are TGCGCCAGCAGCCCAACCGACAGGGACGGGGAGACCCAGTACTTC. This encodes CASSPTDRDGETQYF.

Ten or more counts support this clonotype. The V gene is TRBV3-1, the J gene TRBJ2-3, with no clear D. This CDR3 contains 14 residues. The V gene's germline CDR1 is LGHDT and CDR2 YNNKEL (reference sequence). V shed 1 base and J shed 2 bases, with 7 bases lying between them. CDR3 in DNA: TGTGCCAGCAGCCAAGCTCAGCACACAGATACGCAGTATTTT. Residues: CASSQAQHTDTQYF.

This clonotype showed up just a few times. The rearrangement joins TRBV4-1 to TRBJ2-3; D is perhaps TRBD2 (7 bases). The CDR3 contains 19 residues. The V gene's germline CDR1 is MGHRA and CDR2 YSYEKL. V lost 4 bases and J 2 bases, leaving 25 bases between the germline ends. The CDR3 protein is CASSRILAEGGLYTDTQYF. CDR3 DNA: TGCGCCAGCAGCCGCATCCTGGCCGAGGGGGGGCTATACACAGATACGCAGTATTTT.

This clonotype has a handful of counts. J is TRBJ2-6 and V is TRBV6-1; perhaps D is TRBD1 or TRBD2 (5 bases each). V was shortened by 7 bases and J by 0 bases, with 13 bases between the two germline ends. CDR1 is MNHNS and CDR2 is SASEGT in the germline V gene. This CDR3 contains 16 residues. Written as DNA, the CDR3 is TGTGCCAGCACAAACACCGGGACCTCTGGGGCCAACGTCCTGACTTTC. This translates into CASTNTGTSGANVLTF.

This clonotype has a handful of counts. The gene calls are TRBV25-1 and TRBJ2-1; TRBD2 agrees at 10 bases. Per the germline V gene, CDR1 is MGHDK and CDR2 is SYGVNS. The CDR3 sequence is 14 residues long. Trimming took 7 bases from V and 8 from J; bases not matched to a gene: 8. CDR3 in amino acids: CASTLVAGGDEQFF. The CDR3 bases are TGTGCCAGCACGTTGGTAGCGGGGGGTGATGAGCAGTTCTTC.

This clonotype occurred a few times. V is TRBV9 and J is TRBJ2-7; D perhaps matches TRBD1 (5 bases). The germline V gene has CDR1 SGDLS and CDR2 YYNGEE. The CDR3 is 13 residues long. V was trimmed by 2 bases and J by 2 bases, leaving 8 bases between them. CDR3 DNA: TGTGCCAGCAGCGTTGGGGCAGCCTACGAGCAGTACTTC. Protein: CASSVGAAYEQYF.

This sequence joins TRBV10-3 and TRBJ2-5, with 9 bases lining up with TRBD2. This CDR3 is 14 amino acids long. Trimming cost V 4 bases and J 5 bases; bases outside gene matches: 5. The germline V gene has CDR1 ENHRY and CDR2 SYGVKD. CDR3 sequence reads: CAISGSGGGETQYF. CDR3 sequence (DNA): TGTGCCATCAGTGGTAGCGGGGGAGGTGAGACCCAGTACTTC.

This clonotype was detected only a few times. The rearrangement links TRBV5-1 to TRBJ2-2; 11 bases align to TRBD2. This CDR3 region has 17 residues. Germline CDR1 SGHRS, CDR2 YFSETQ. After removal of 3 bases from V and 3 bases from J, the junction contained 7 bases not matched to a gene. Written as DNA, the CDR3 is TGCGCCAGCAGCTCAAGTAGCGGGGGGGCATACACCGGGGAGCTGTTTTTT. The encoded protein is CASSSSSGGAYTGELFF.